This TCR beta chain was found in a study of Graves' ophthalmopathy and Graves' hyperthyroidism. RNA transcripts provided the template for amplifying TCR beta CDR3 regions. An opening RT-PCR round employed HTBI primers and preceded a second-round multiplex PCR. Each CDR3 protein is one row after TCRdb ran MiXCR on the multiplex PCR reads. The sample consists of around 1.1 million distinct CDR3 sequences, around a third of them appearing once. Patients were left out if they had other autoimmune diseases, uncontrolled infections, pregnancy or lactation. Input material: peripheral blood or thyroid tissue (not recorded which). The receptor comes from an adult man with Graves' hyperthyroidism.

Here the CDR3 DNA reads TGTGCCTGGTTTTCACCCAGCGGGATCTATGGCTACACCTTC. Translation gives CAWFSPSGIYGYTF. The chain is built from TRBV30 and TRBJ1-2; D is undetermined. Trimming removed 5 bases from V and 4 bases from J, with 17 bases in between. The CDR3 contains 14 residues. The germline V gene encodes CDR1 GTSNPN and CDR2 SVGIG (reference sequence).